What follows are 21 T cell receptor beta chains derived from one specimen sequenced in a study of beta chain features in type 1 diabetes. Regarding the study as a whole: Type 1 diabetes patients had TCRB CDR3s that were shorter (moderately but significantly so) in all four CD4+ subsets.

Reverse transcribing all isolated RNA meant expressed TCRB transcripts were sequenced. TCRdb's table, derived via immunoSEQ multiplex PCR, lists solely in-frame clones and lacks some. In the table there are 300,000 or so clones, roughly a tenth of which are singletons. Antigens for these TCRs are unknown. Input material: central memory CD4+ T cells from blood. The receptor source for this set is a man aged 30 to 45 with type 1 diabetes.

The CDR3 protein is CASSERAPYNSPLHF. Here the CDR3 DNA reads TGTGCCAGCAGTGAAAGGGCTCCGTATAATTCACCCCTCCACTTT. The chain combines TRBV2 with TRBJ1-6; no clear D gene. The ends were cut back, 2 bases at V and 4 bases at J, with 9 bases in the middle. Germline V gene sequence: CDR1 SNHLY, CDR2 FYNNEI. This CDR3 region has 15 residues.

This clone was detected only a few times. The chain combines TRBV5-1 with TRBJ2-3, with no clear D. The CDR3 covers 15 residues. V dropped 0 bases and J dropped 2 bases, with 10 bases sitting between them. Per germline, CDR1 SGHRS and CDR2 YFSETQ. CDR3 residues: CASSLDGRSTDTQYF. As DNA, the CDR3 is TGCGCCAGCAGCTTGGACGGCAGGTCCACAGATACGCAGTATTTT.

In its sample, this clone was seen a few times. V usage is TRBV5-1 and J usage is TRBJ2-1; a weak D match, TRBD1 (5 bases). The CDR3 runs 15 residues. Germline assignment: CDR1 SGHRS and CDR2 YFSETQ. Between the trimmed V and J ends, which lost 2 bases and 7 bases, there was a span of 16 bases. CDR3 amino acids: CASSLDGAPFNEQFF. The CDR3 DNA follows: TGCGCCAGCAGCTTAGATGGGGCCCCTTTTAATGAGCAGTTCTTC.

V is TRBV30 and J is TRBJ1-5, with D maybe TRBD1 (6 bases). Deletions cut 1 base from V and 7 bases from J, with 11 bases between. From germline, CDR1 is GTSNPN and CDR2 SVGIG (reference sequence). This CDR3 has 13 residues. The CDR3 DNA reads TGTGCCTGGAGTGCACAGGGTCCGCAGCCCCAGCATTTT. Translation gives CAWSAQGPQPQHF.

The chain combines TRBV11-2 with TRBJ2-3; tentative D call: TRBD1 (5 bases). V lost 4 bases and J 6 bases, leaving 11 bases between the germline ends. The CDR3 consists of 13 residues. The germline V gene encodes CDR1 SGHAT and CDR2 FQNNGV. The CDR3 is CASSSRQWDTQYF. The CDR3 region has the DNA TGTGCCAGCAGCTCCAGACAGTGGGATACGCAGTATTTT.

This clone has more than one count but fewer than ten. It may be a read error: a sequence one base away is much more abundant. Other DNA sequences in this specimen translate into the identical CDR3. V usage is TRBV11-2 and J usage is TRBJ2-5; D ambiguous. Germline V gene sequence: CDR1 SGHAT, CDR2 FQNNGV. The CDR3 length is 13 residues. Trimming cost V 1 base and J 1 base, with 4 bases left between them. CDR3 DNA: TGTGCCAGCAGCTTAGGAGTCCAAGAGACCCAGTACTTC. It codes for CASSLGVQETQYF. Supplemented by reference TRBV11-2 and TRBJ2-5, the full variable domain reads EAGVAQSPRYKIIEKRQSVAFWCNPISGHATLYWYQQILGQGPKLLIQFQNNGVVDDSQLPKDRFSAERLKGVDSTLKIQPAKLEDSAVYLCASSLGVQETQYFGPGTRLLVL.

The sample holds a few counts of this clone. The CDR3 protein is CAISEGLQGSHTEAFF. The DNA of the CDR3 is TGTGCCATCAGTGAGGGACTTCAGGGATCACACACTGAAGCTTTCTTT. The V and J genes are TRBV10-3 and TRBJ1-1; maybe TRBD1 (5 bases). CDR3 size: 16 residues. Germline V CDR1 and CDR2: ENHRY, SYGVKD. The germline V and J ends were trimmed by 2 bases and 3 bases, with 16 bases remaining between them.

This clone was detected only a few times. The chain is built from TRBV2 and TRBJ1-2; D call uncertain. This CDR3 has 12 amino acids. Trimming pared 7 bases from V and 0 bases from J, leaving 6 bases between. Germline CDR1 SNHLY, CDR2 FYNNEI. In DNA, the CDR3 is TGTGCCAGCAAGGCAGCTAACTATGGCTACACCTTC. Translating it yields CASKAANYGYTF.

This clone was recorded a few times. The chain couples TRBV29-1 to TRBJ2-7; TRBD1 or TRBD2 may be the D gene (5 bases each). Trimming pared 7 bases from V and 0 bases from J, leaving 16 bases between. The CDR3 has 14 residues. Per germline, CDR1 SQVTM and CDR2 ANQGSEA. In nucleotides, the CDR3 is TGCAGCGCTTTGGGGACGGCCAGCTCCTACGAGCAGTACTTC. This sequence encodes CSALGTASSYEQYF.

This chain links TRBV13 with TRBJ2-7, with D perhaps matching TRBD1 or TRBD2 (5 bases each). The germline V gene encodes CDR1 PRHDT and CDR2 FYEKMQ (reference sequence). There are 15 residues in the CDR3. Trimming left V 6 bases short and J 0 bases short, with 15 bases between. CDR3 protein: CASRPGVRGSYEQYF. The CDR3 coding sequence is TGTGCCAGCAGGCCCGGCGTGAGGGGCTCCTACGAGCAGTACTTC.

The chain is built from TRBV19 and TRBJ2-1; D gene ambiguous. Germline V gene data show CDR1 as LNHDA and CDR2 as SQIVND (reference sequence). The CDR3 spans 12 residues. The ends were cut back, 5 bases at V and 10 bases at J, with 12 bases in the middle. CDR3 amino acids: CASSPQAEEQFF. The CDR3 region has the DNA TGTGCCAGTAGTCCCCAAGCAGAAGAGCAGTTCTTC.

The CDR3 sequence is CASSLGTSGGSYEQYF. Written as DNA, the CDR3 is TGTGCCAGCAGTTTGGGGACTAGCGGGGGCTCCTACGAGCAGTACTTC. The chain employs TRBV28 and TRBJ2-7, with TRBD2 matching 14 bases. V was pared by 3 bases and J by 0 bases, with 1 base of the junction left unmatched. CDR3 size: 16 residues. From germline, CDR1 is MDHEN and CDR2 SYDVKM.

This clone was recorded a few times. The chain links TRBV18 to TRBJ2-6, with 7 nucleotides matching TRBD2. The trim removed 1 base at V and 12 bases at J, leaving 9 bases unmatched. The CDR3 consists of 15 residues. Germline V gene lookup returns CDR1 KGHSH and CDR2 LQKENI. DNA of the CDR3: TGTGCCAGCTCACCACTCCAGGGAGGGTCGGGCGTCCTGACTTTC. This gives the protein CASSPLQGGSGVLTF.

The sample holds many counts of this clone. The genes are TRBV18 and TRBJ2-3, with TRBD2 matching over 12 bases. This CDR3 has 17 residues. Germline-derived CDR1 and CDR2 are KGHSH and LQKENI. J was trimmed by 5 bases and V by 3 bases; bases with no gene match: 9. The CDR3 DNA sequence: TGTGCCAGCTCACCCTTCCTAGCGGGGGGGCGACAAGATACGCAGTATTTT. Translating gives CASSPFLAGGRQDTQYF.

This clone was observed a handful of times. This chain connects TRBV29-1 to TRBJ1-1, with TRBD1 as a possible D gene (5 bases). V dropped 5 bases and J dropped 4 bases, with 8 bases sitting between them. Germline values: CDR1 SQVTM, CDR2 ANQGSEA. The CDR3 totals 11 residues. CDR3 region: CSVTGGTEAFF. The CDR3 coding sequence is TGCAGCGTTACGGGGGGCACTGAAGCTTTCTTT. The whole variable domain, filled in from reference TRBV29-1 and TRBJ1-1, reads SAVISQKPSRDICQRGTSLTIQCQVDSQVTMMFWYRQQPGQSLTLIATANQGSEATYESGFVIDKFPISRPNLTFSTLTVSNMSPEDSSIYLCSVTGGTEAFFGQGTRLTVV.

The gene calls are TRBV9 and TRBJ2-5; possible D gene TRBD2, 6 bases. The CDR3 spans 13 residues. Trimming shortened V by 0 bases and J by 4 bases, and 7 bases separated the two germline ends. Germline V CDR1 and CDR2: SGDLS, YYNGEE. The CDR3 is CASSVGTTETQYF. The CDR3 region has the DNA TGTGCCAGCAGCGTAGGGACTACAGAGACCCAGTACTTC.

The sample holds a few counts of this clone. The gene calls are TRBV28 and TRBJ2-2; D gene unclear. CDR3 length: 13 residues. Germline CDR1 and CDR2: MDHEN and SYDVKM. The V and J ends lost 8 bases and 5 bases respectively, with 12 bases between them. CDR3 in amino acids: CASLPPWTGELFF. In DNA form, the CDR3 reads TGTGCCAGCCTTCCTCCCTGGACCGGGGAGCTGTTTTTT.

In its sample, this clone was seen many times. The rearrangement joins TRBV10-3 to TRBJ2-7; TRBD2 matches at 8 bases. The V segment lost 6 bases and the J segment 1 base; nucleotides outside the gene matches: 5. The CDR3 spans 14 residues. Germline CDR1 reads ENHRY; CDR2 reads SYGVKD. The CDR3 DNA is TGTGCCATCAGCGGATCTAGCGGGTCCTACGAGCAGTACTTC. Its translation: CAISGSSGSYEQYF.

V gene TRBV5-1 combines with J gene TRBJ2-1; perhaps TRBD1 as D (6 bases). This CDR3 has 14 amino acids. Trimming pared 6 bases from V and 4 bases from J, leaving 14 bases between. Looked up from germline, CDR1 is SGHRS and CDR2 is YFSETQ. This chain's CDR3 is CASTNDDRYNEQFF. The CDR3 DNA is TGCGCCAGCACCAATGATGACAGGTACAATGAGCAGTTCTTC.

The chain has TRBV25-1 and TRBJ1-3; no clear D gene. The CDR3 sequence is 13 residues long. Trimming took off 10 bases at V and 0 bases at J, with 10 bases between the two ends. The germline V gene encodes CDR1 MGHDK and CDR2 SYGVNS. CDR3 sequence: CATRLPSGNTIYF. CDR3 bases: TGTGCCACAAGACTGCCCTCTGGAAACACCATATATTTT.

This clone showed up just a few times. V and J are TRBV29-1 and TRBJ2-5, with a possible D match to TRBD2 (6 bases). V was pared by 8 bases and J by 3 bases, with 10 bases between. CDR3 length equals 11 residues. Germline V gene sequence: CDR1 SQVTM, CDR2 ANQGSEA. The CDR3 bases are TGCAGCTCCGGCGGGGAAGAGACCCAGTACTTC. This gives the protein CSSGGEETQYF. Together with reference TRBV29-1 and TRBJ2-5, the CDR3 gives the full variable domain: SAVISQKPSRDICQRGTSLTIQCQVDSQVTMMFWYRQQPGQSLTLIATANQGSEATYESGFVIDKFPISRPNLTFSTLTVSNMSPEDSSIYLCSSGGEETQYFGPGTRLLVL.